This T cell receptor (beta chain) derives from a study of T cells in Graves' hyperthyroidism and ophthalmopathy. Study-level results: Ophthalmopathy onset followed model prediction by a median roughly six months. Ophthalmopathy was distinguished from stable hyperthyroidism by 13 V-J signatures. Most thyroid clonotypes with frequency above 0.001 were detected in blood.

A word on this clonotype: Its antigen is currently unknown.

With 5 bases removed from V and 5 bases from J, the gap between germline ends came to 16 bases. CDR1 and CDR2 (germline): DFQATT, SNEGSKA (reference sequence). The CDR3 loop spans 13 amino acids. Clinical symptoms, serum thyroxine, TRAb, thyroid ultrasound and orbital computed tomography established diagnosis. What was amplified from RNA transcripts were TCR beta CDR3 regions. First-round RT-PCR of the TCR CDR3 relied on the HTBI primer set. TCRdb recomputed calls from the multiplex PCR reads with MiXCR, one row per CDR3 protein. The profile covers 500,000 to 800,000 distinct CDR3 sequences, with roughly 45% appearing a single time and about 7.7% taken by the ten largest.

The receptor's source is an adult man with Graves' disease, either hyperthyroidism or ophthalmopathy (not recorded which). The material sequenced was peripheral blood or thyroid tissue (not recorded which). This sequence joins TRBV20-1 and TRBJ2-7, with D tentatively TRBD1 or TRBD2 (5 bases each). The CDR3 sequence: CSAQVPWGNEQYF. The DNA for the CDR3 is TGCAGTGCTCAAGTCCCCTGGGGGAACGAGCAGTACTTC.